Listed here are 18 T cell receptor beta chains from one sample, sequenced in a study of blood T cell repertoires in COVID-19. Here immunoSEQ multiplex PCR was the method, and the copy in TCRdb shows in-frame clones only, minus some. This sample has about 100,000 clones, with approximately 92% found just once. Sample: peripheral blood. These receptors were obtained from an older man with acute or convalescent COVID-19.

The chain has TRBV7-2 and TRBJ1-2, with D unclear. Looked up from germline, CDR1 is SGHTA and CDR2 is FQGNSA. This CDR3 has 12 amino acids. V lost 4 bases to trimming and J lost 7 bases, with 10 bases between them. The CDR3 coding sequence is TGTGCCAGCAGCTCACTCGGCGGTGGCTACACCTTC. It is translated as CASSSLGGGYTF.

V and J are TRBV3-1 (or the pseudogene TRBV3-2) and TRBJ1-2; TRBD1 aligns across 8 bases. With 3 bases clipped from V and 4 bases from J, the junction kept 1 base outside the gene matches. Germline values: CDR1 LGHDT, CDR2 YNNKEL (reference sequence). CDR3 length: 13 residues. CDR3 protein: CASSQDRAYGYTF. The CDR3 nucleotides are TGTGCCAGCAGCCAGGACAGGGCCTATGGCTACACCTTC.

V gene TRBV6-6 combines with J gene TRBJ1-2; 7 bases line up with TRBD1. The germline V gene encodes CDR1 MNHNY and CDR2 SVGAGI (reference sequence). J lost 2 bases, V lost 7 bases, and 4 bases had no gene match. CDR3 length: 13 amino acids. As DNA, the CDR3 is TGTGCCAGCACCCTGACAGGGAACTATGGCTACACCTTC. Amino acids: CASTLTGNYGYTF.

The chain recombines TRBV27 with TRBJ2-5, with 10 nucleotides matching TRBD2. In germline, CDR1 is MNHEY, CDR2 SMNVEV (reference sequence). Trimming cost V 5 bases and J 3 bases; bases outside gene matches: 6. The CDR3 is 15 amino acids. The CDR3 DNA follows: TGTGCCAGCAGTCCCATCGGACTAGCGGAAGAGACCCAGTACTTC. It codes for CASSPIGLAEETQYF.

About this clone itself: Other DNA sequences in this sample translate to the same CDR3. The chain recombines TRBV4-3 with TRBJ1-4, with D possibly TRBD1 on 5 matching bases. V lost 0 bases and J lost 8, with 13 bases in between. CDR3 size: 15 residues. The germline gives CDR1 LGHNA, CDR2 YSLEER. The CDR3 spells CASSQDPRVGEKLFF. CDR3 coding DNA: TGCGCCAGCAGCCAAGATCCCAGGGTGGGGGAAAAACTGTTTTTT.

The chain couples TRBV27 to TRBJ1-5, with TRBD1 matching 11 bases. The germline gives CDR1 MNHEY, CDR2 SMNVEV (reference sequence). The CDR3 loop spans 15 amino acids. J gave up 7 bases and V 5 bases, and 7 bases lay outside the gene matches. CDR3 in amino acids: CASSPWTGGVQPQHF. The CDR3 bases are TGTGCCAGCAGTCCCTGGACAGGGGGCGTCCAGCCCCAGCATTTT.

V and J are TRBV11-3 and TRBJ2-4, with D tentatively TRBD2 (6 bases). The CDR3 has 16 amino acids. The ends were cut back, 3 bases at V and 3 bases at J, with 15 bases in the middle. Looked up from germline, CDR1 is SGHNT and CDR2 is YENEEA. As DNA, the CDR3 is TGTGCCAGCAGCTTGCGGGGAGCTGGTGGCAAAAACATTCAGTACTTC. It is translated as CASSLRGAGGKNIQYF.

The chain joins TRBV18 to TRBJ1-1, with a tentative D call TRBD1 (6 bases). Germline CDR1 is KGHSH and CDR2 is LQKENI. The CDR3 is 16 amino acids. Trimming cost V 4 bases and J 1 base, with 16 bases left between them. The CDR3 loop is CASSRGTGPKNTEAFF. CDR3 DNA: TGTGCCAGCTCACGGGGAACAGGGCCGAAGAACACTGAAGCTTTCTTT.

The V and J genes are TRBV25-1 and TRBJ1-2, with D hard to call. The CDR3 has 15 residues. The V gene's germline CDR1 is MGHDK and CDR2 SYGVNS. Trimming removed 1 base from V and 0 bases from J, with 9 bases in between. As DNA, the CDR3 is TGTGCCAGCAGTGAATCATACTTCCCTAACTATGGCTACACCTTC. Amino acid sequence: CASSESYFPNYGYTF.

V usage is TRBV5-1 and J usage is TRBJ2-3; 7 bases match TRBD2. This CDR3 spans 17 amino acids. Trimming removed 4 bases from V and 2 bases from J; junction bases left unmatched: 13. Germline V gives CDR1 SGHRS, CDR2 YFSETQ. DNA for the CDR3: TGCGCCAGCAGCCCCACGGGAGGATCGGGAATCACAGATACGCAGTATTTT. As protein: CASSPTGGSGITDTQYF.

The gene calls are TRBV9 and TRBJ1-3, with 8 bases that match TRBD1. This CDR3 has 13 amino acids. CDR1 and CDR2 from the germline V gene are SGDLS and YYNGEE. The junction had 1 base not matched to a gene; V was cut back by 8 bases and J by 0 bases. CDR3 sequence: CASGQGSGNTIYF. The CDR3 DNA is TGTGCCAGTGGACAGGGCTCTGGAAACACCATATATTTT.

A few counts support this clone. The J gene is TRBJ2-7, the V gene TRBV5-6, with D uncertain. Per germline, CDR1 SGHDT and CDR2 YYEEEE. Trimming left V 5 bases short and J 6 bases short, with 9 bases between. The CDR3 extends over 11 amino acids. This chain's CDR3 is CASSRSGEQYF. CDR3 DNA sequence: TGTGCCAGCAGTAGGTCGGGCGAGCAGTACTTC. Variable domain in full (rest from reference TRBV5-6 and TRBJ2-7): DAGVTQSPTHLIKTRGQQVTLRCSPKSGHDTVSWYQQALGQGPQFIFQYYEEEERQRGNFPDRFSGHQFPNYSSELNVNALLLGDSALYLCASSRSGEQYFGPGTRLTVT.

This chain connects TRBV5-1 to TRBJ1-1; TRBD1 matches at 12 bases. CDR3 length equals 17 residues. Trimming took 5 bases from V and 2 from J; bases not matched to a gene: 10. The germline V gene has CDR1 SGHRS and CDR2 YFSETQ. The CDR3 spells CASSSGQGAQSNTEAFF. The CDR3 nucleotides are TGCGCCAGCAGTTCGGGACAGGGGGCGCAGTCAAACACTGAAGCTTTCTTT.

The chain couples TRBV7-9 to TRBJ1-5, with D possibly matching TRBD1 (5 bases). The V and J ends lost 5 bases and 4 bases respectively, with 9 bases between them. Germline V lookup: CDR1 SEHNR, CDR2 FQNEAQ (reference sequence). This CDR3 is built from 13 residues. In DNA form, the CDR3 reads TGTGCCAGCAGCATAACAGGAAATCAGCCCCAGCATTTT. Protein sequence: CASSITGNQPQHF. The full variable domain, completed using reference TRBV7-9 and TRBJ1-5, is DTGVSQNPRHKITKRGQNVTFRCDPISEHNRLYWYRQTLGQGPEFLTYFQNEAQLEKSRLLSDRFSAERPKGSFSTLEIQRTEQGDSAMYLCASSITGNQPQHFGDGTRLSIL.

This clone was found once. This CDR3 reads CASSQGEGFSNQPQHF. CDR3 nucleotide sequence: TGCGCCAGCAGCCAAGGCGAGGGTTTTAGCAATCAGCCCCAGCATTTT. This sequence joins TRBV4-1 and TRBJ1-5; no definite D call. CDR1 is MGHRA, CDR2 YSYEKL, per germline. V gave up 1 base and J gave up 0 bases, with 10 bases separating them. The CDR3 is 16 amino acids.

This clone was seen a few times. V usage is TRBV5-5 and J usage is TRBJ2-3, with D maybe TRBD2 (5 bases). Germline V gives CDR1 SGHKS, CDR2 YYEKEE (reference sequence). This CDR3 has 14 residues. V lost 1 base to trimming and J lost 4 bases, with 10 bases between them. As DNA, the CDR3 is TGTGCCAGCAGCTTGCTAGGAGGACCAGATACGCAGTATTTT. Translating gives CASSLLGGPDTQYF.

This clone came up once. The chain combines TRBV11-2 with TRBJ2-7; D uncertain. Germline CDR1 and CDR2: SGHAT and FQNNGV. The V and J ends lost 1 base and 3 bases respectively, with 4 bases between them. This CDR3 has 12 amino acids. CDR3 loop: CASSLGYYEQYF. The CDR3, as DNA: TGTGCCAGCAGCTTAGGTTACTACGAGCAGTACTTC. Full variable domain (missing parts from reference TRBV11-2 and TRBJ2-7): EAGVAQSPRYKIIEKRQSVAFWCNPISGHATLYWYQQILGQGPKLLIQFQNNGVVDDSQLPKDRFSAERLKGVDSTLKIQPAKLEDSAVYLCASSLGYYEQYFGPGTRLTVT.

The V and J genes are TRBV6-5 and TRBJ1-1; no clear D gene. This CDR3 is 13 amino acids long. V gave up 8 bases and J gave up 4 bases, with 14 bases separating them. CDR1 is MNHEY, CDR2 SVGAGI, per germline. The CDR3 region is CASSRRGSTEAFF. CDR3 bases: TGTGCCAGCTCCCGGCGGGGTAGCACTGAAGCTTTCTTT.